This T cell receptor (beta chain) came from a study of somatic mutations in cytotoxic T cells in rheumatoid arthritis. Study-wide points: Relative to age-matched healthy controls, rheumatoid arthritis patients did not differ significantly in CD8+ T-cell clonality. In about an eighth of the roughly 65 patients, the largest CD8+ clone exceeded 20% of CD8+ cells.

Positive magnetic bead selection was used to isolate CD4+ and CD8+ cells; purity was checked by flow cytometry. The CDR3 extends over 15 amino acids. The germline gives CDR1 SGHKS, CDR2 YYEKEE (reference sequence). The V segment lost 4 bases and the J segment 0 bases; nucleotides outside the gene matches: 6. Measured with immunoSEQ multiplex PCR; TCRdb has only the in-frame clones, and not every one. The table lists 9,900 or so clones, around four fifths of them singletons. About this clone: The target antigen is unknown.

The TCR originated in an adult with rheumatoid arthritis. The chain uses TRBV5-5 and TRBJ1-1, with 7 positions matching TRBD1. The specimen was CD8+ T cells sorted from blood. CDR3 amino acids: CASSPTGFMNTEAFF. DNA for the CDR3: TGTGCCAGCAGCCCGACAGGGTTCATGAACACTGAAGCTTTCTTT.